This record concerns one TCR beta chain sequence. The target antigen is unknown. The ends were cut back, 3 bases at V and 9 bases at J, with 9 bases in the middle. Germline assignment: CDR1 GTSNPN and CDR2 SVGIG (reference sequence). This CDR3 spans 11 amino acids. This sample is drawn from a study of CD8 T cells in ankylosing spondylitis. Study-level findings and limits: Disease-associated clonotypes exhibited CD8+ identity and were relatively infrequent in peripheral blood. Clones linked to disease were reported to show significant enrichment in matched ankylosing spondylitis synovial fluid.

TCRdb passed the 5' RACE reads through MiXCR, listing each CDR3 protein once. The repertoire holds some 220,000 distinct CDR3 sequences, with roughly a tenth as singletons. The sample taken for sequencing was blood, either unsorted or a sorted T cell fraction (not recorded which). V and J are TRBV30 and TRBJ2-1; D not certain. This clonotype originated in a male donor with ankylosing spondylitis or in good health (not recorded which). CDR3 DNA: TGTGCCTGGAGCGAAAGAAGTGAGCAGTTCTTC. Its translation is CAWSERSEQFF.